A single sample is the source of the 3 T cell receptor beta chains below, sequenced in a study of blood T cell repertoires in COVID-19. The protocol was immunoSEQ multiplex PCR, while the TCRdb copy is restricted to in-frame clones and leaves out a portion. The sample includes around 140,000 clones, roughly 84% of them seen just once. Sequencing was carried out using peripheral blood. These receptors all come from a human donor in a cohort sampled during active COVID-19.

The CDR3, as DNA: TGTGCCAGCAGTTACGGGCAAACCTACGAGCAGTACTTC. Translation gives CASSYGQTYEQYF. V and J are TRBV6-6 and TRBJ2-7; unclear D gene. The length of the CDR3 is 13 residues. Trimming left V 2 bases short and J 2 bases short, with 7 bases between. Germline V gives CDR1 MNHNY, CDR2 SVGAGI (reference sequence).

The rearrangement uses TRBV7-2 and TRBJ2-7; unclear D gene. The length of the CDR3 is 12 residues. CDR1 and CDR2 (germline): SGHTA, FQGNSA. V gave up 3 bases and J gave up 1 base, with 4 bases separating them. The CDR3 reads CASSFESYEQYV. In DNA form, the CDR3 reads TGTGCCAGCAGCTTCGAGTCCTACGAGCAGTACGTC.

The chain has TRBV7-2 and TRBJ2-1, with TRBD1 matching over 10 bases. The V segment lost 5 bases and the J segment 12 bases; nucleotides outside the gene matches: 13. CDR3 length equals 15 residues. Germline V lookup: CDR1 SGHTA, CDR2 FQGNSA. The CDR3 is CASSPGTGVRGWQFF. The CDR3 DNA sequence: TGTGCCAGCAGCCCCGGGACAGGGGTTAGGGGTTGGCAGTTCTTC.